This entry concerns a single T cell receptor beta chain. The CDR3 extends over 14 amino acids. V dropped 6 bases and J dropped 6; count of bases not matched to a gene: 6. The V gene's germline CDR1 is SNHLY and CDR2 FYNNEI. The data were taken from a study of blood T cell repertoires in COVID-19. For the study at large: Samples representing acute and convalescent COVID-19 were sourced from the United States, Italy and Spain. From T cells, B-cell-depleted T cells, or PBMCs came the material, which was cDNA or gDNA.

In the source study's methods: Estimation of nucleated cell counts was performed using reference gene primer amplification. The assay was immunoSEQ multiplex PCR, and TCRdb's table has in-frame clones only and misses some. D and trimming were read from the DNA, whereas the V and J calls and clone size are those reported in that table. The sample holds some 97,000 clones, 90% seen once. This clonotype was obtained from a man between 50 and 59 years old with acute or convalescent COVID-19. The chain combines TRBV2 with TRBJ2-1, with TRBD2 matching over 9 bases. Sequencing input: peripheral blood. CDR3 sequence: CASRLAGNPNEQFF. The CDR3 coding sequence is TGTGCCAGCAGGCTAGCGGGAAACCCCAATGAGCAGTTCTTC.